This TCR beta chain was sequenced for a study of CD8+ T cells in alopecia areata listed by TCRdb under 2018. General notes on the study: Treated patients were enrolled in an open-label pilot trial of oral tofacitinib at 5 to 10 mg twice daily for moderate-to-severe alopecia areata. Tofacitinib was given for 6 to 18 months, followed by 6 months of follow-up off drug to assess delayed response and recurrence. High-throughput TCRbeta sequencing was used to examine T cell clonal expansion in alopecia areata in both the C3H/HeJ mouse model and human patients. Biopsies were taken from tofacitinib-treated patients at baseline and again at 4 and 24 weeks into treatment, and several of those patients also had a later scalp biopsy. Human TCRbeta sequencing covered scalp tissue and sorted CD4+ and CD8+ peripheral blood T cells from patchy and totalis/universalis alopecia areata patients and healthy controls. Scalp clonality was compared across normal scalp (n=4), patchy alopecia areata scalp (n=8), and alopecia totalis/universalis scalp (n=8). The RNA source kit depended on sample type: the PAXgene miRNA kit for fixed scalp, the miRNeasy kit for PBMCs, and the RNeasy kit for mouse skin. Amplification of TCRbeta CDR3 regions was done by immunoSEQ multiplex PCR using 35 Vbeta forward primers and 13 Jbeta reverse primers. For the treated patients, the SALT score, which quantifies what percentage of scalp surface area is affected, served as the measure of disease severity.

The investigation overall reported the following: Resident alphabeta T cells in normal human skin are also sequenced, complicating scalp TCR repertoire analysis, unlike mouse skin dominated by gammadelta T cells. Higher clonality and more expanded CD8+ clones were observed in lesional scalp than in normal scalp, particularly in alopecia totalis/universalis, a finding suggestive of antigenic drive. Because the treated cohort was small and had just a single nonresponder, larger studies are needed to establish links between baseline CD8+ expansion and response. Shared TCR sequences between patients were less evident than in mice, which may be partly attributable to HLA diversity in the patient population. Tofacitinib significantly lowered scalp clonality and the number of expanded CD8+ clones among the top 100 scalp clones. Many expanded lesional clones persisted in scalp and blood during tofacitinib treatment, which may partly explain relapse after stopping treatment.

Regarding this clone: No antigen is known for it. Base quality data are lacking; no much larger clone is found one base away.

According to the study, the label for this sample's time point signals: roughly 24 weeks on oral tofacitinib. The treatment or condition label on this specimen signifies: oral pan-JAK inhibitor, 5-10 mg twice daily. Lesional scalp punch biopsies and peripheral blood were obtained from alopecia areata patients. Scalp biopsies from humans were placed right away in PAXgene tissue containers for fixation. V and J lose 6 bases and 2 bases, and a span of 11 bases separates them. CDR1 is given as MNHNS and CDR2 as SASEGT, both from the germline V gene. The cysteine opens and the phenylalanine closes a CDR3 of 13 amino acids. Here the CDR3 DNA is all that survives: 39 bases in frame from base 1. Receptor libraries were prepared by the immunoSEQ multiplex PCR assay. For TCR sequencing, RNA was extracted from every sample and reverse transcribed into cDNA to serve as template. SuperScript III was used for first-strand cDNA synthesis, primed with a 2:1 mix of oligo-dT and random hexamers. A synthetic immune receptor repertoire was used to measure amplification bias, and any remaining bias was corrected computationally. The original pipeline was this. Raw reads were preprocessed to remove errors, and CDR3 was defined by IMGT conventions from the conserved cysteine to phenylalanine. Clonality was computed as 1 minus the Shannon entropy, with the entropy normalized by log2 of the number of productive unique TCRs. CD4 or CD8 identity of scalp clones was inferred by cross-referencing scalp TCRbeta sequences with sorted blood CD4 and CD8 repertoires. Entries here come from immuneACCESS through TCRdb and include only in-frame sequences with V and J called. Some clones fail to appear in such tables; in the studies checked, an unresolved V gene covers under half of the shortfall, and the cause of the remainder is unknown. V, J and clone size derive from that table, while D and trimming were established from the DNA sequence. For this sample there are 4,500 to 7,000 clones; 71% appear just once. The ten top clones hold 12% of the sample.

This chain is built from TRBV6-1 and TRBJ2-7; the D gene is not confidently resolved. The input for sequencing was skin, taken at week 24, from a patient treated with tofacitinib. The TCR originated in a human donor with alopecia areata. The nucleotides read TGTGCCAGCAGAGAGTTGGCGACCTACGAGCAGTACTTC. Its protein is CASRELATYEQYF.